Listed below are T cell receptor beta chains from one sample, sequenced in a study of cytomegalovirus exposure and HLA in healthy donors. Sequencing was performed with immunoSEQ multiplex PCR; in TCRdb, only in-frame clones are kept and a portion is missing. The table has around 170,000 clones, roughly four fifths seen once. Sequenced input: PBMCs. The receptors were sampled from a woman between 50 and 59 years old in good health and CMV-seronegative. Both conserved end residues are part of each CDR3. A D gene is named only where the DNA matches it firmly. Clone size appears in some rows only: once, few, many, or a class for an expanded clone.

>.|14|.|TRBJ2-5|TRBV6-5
CASSHTADQETQYF
TGTGCCAGCAGCCACACAGCGGACCAAGAGACCCAGTACTTC
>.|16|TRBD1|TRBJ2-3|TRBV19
CASSMSGTGFLDTQYF
TGTGCCAGTAGTATGTCGGGGACAGGGTTCTTAGATACGCAGTATTTT
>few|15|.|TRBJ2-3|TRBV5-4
CASSLRGGSTDTQYF
TGTGCCAGCAGCCTGAGGGGGGGGAGCACAGATACGCAGTATTTT
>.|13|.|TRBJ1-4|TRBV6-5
CASKIAFDEKLFF
TGTGCCAGCAAAATAGCCTTTGATGAAAAACTGTTTTTT
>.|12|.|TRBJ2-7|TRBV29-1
CSVGFSSYEQYF
TGCAGCGTTGGGTTCAGCTCCTACGAGCAGTACTTC
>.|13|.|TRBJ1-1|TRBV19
CASSIRKNTEAFF
TGTGCCAGTAGTATCAGAAAGAACACTGAAGCTTTCTTT
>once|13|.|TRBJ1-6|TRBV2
CASTQGYNSPLHF
TGTGCCAGCACCCAGGGTTACAATTCACCCCTCCACTTT
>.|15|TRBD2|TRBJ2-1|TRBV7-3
CASSTTSGRDNEQFF
TGTGCCAGCAGTACAACTAGCGGGAGGGATAATGAGCAGTTCTTC
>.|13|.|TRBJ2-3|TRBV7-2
CASSLTGHDTQYF
TGTGCCAGCAGCTTAACGGGACACGATACGCAGTATTTT
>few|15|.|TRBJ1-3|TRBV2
CASSEGASNGNTIYF
TGTGCCAGCAGTGAAGGAGCTAGTAACGGAAACACCATATATTTT
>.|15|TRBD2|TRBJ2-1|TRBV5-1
CASSALAGGGNEQFF
TGCGCCAGCAGCGCCCTAGCGGGAGGGGGAAATGAGCAGTTCTTC
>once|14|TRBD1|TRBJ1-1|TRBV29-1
CSVDRGQGTTEAFF
TGCAGCGTTGACAGGGGACAGGGAACCACTGAAGCTTTCTTT
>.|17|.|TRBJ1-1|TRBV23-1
CASSQSILSPRNTEAFF
TGCGCCAGCAGTCAATCGATTCTGTCCCCCAGAAACACTGAAGCTTTCTTT
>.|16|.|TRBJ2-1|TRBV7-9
CASSPGLGGRFNEQFF
TGTGCCAGCAGCCCCGGGTTGGGGGGGCGGTTCAATGAGCAGTTCTTC
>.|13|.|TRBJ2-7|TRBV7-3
CASSLDTSYEQYF
TGTGCCAGCAGCTTGGACACCTCCTACGAGCAGTACTTC
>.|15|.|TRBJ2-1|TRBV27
CASSSRFGHDEEQFF
TGTGCCAGCAGTTCACGGTTTGGGCACGACGAAGAGCAGTTCTTC
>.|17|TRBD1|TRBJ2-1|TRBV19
CASSIVSGTGDYNEQFF
TGTGCCAGTAGTATAGTTTCCGGGACAGGGGACTACAATGAGCAGTTCTTC
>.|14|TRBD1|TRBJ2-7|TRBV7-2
CASSPDRGPYEQYF
TGTGCCAGCAGCCCAGACAGGGGGCCCTACGAGCAGTACTTC
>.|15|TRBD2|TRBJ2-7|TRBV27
CASSLLSRVGEGQYF
TGTGCCAGCAGTTTACTTTCCAGGGTCGGGGAGGGGCAGTACTTC
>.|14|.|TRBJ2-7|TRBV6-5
CASAPGSGDYEQYF
TGTGCCAGCGCCCCGGGGTCAGGAGACTACGAGCAGTACTTC